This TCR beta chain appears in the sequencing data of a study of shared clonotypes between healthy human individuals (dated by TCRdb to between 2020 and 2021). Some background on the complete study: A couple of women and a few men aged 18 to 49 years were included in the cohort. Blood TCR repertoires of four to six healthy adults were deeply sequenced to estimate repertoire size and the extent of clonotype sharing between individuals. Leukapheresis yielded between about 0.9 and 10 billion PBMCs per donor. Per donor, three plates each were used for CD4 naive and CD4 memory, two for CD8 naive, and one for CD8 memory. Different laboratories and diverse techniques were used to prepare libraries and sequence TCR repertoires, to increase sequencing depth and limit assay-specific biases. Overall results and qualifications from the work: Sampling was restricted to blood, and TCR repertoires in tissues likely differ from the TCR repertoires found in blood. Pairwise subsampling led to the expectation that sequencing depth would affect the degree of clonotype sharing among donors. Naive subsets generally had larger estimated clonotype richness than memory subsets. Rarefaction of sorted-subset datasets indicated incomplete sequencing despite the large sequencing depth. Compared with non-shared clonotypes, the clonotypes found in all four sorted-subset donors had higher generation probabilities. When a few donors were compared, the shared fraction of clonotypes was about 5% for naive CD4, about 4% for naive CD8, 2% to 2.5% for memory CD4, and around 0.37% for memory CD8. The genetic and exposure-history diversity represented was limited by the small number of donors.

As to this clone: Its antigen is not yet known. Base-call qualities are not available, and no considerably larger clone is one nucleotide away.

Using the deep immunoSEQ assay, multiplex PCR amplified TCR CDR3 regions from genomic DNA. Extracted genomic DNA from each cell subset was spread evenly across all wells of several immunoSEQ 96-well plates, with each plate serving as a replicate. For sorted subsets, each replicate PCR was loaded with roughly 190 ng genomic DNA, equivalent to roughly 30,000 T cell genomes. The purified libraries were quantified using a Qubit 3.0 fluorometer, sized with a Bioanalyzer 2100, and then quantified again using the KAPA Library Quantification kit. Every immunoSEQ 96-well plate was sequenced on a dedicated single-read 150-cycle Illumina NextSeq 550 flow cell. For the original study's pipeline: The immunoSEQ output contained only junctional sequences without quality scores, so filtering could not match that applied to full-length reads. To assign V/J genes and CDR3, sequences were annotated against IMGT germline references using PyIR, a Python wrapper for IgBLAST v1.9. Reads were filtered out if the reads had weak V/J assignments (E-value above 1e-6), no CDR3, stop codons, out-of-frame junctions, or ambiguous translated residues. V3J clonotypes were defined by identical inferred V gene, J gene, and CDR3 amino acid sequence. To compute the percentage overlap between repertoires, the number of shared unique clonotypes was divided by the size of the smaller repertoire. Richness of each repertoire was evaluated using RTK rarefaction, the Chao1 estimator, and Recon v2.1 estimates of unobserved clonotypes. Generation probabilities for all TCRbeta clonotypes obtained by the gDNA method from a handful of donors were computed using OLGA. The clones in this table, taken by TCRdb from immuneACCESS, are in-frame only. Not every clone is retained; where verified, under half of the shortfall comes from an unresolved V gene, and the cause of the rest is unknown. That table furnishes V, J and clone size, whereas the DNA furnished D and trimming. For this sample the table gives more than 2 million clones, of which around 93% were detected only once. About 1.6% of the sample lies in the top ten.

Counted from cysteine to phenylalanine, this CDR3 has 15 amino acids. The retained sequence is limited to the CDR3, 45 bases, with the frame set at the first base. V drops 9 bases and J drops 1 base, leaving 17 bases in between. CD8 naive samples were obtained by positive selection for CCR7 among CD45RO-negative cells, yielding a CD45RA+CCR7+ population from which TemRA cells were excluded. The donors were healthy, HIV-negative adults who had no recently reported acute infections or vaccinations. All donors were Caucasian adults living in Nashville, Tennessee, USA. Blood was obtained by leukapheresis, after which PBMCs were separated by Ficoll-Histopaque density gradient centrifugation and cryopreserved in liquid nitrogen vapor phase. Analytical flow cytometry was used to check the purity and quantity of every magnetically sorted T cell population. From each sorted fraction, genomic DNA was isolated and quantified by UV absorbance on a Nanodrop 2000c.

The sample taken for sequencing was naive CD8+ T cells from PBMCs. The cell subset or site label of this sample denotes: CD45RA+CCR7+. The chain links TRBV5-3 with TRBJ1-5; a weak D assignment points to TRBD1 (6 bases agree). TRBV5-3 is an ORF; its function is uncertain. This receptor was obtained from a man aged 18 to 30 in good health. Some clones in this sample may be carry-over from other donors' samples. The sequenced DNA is TGTGCCAACGCCCGTGGGACATACAGCAATCAGCCCCAGCATTTT. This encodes CANARGTYSNQPQHF.